This T cell receptor (beta chain) was sequenced during a study of blood T cells in healthy people across ages. With 2 bases clipped from V and 1 base from J, the junction kept 10 bases outside the gene matches. CDR3 length: 18 amino acids. Germline V gives CDR1 MNHEY, CDR2 SVGAGI. Next came a second PCR, run for about 6 to 12 cycles, which used a sample-barcoded 5' primer along with a J-beta primer mix. TCRdb reprocessed the 5' RACE reads via MiXCR and lists one record per CDR3 protein. The sample consists of more than 750,000 distinct CDR3 sequences, almost 30% of them appearing once. These data also formed part of another study, on T cells of mothers and their children.

The TCR was taken from a woman between 40 and 55 years old in good health. Sequences were obtained from blood. J is TRBJ1-4 and V is TRBV6-5; 7 nucleotides agree with TRBD1. DNA of the CDR3: TGTGCCAGCAGTTACGGGCTTGGACAGGCGATAACTAATGAAAAACTGTTTTTT. This codes for CASSYGLGQAITNEKLFF.